The present entry profiles one T cell receptor (beta chain) with its context. Germline loops: CDR1 ENHRY, CDR2 SYGVKD. The CDR3 spans 14 residues. V lost 10 bases to trimming and J lost 0 bases; unmatched junction nucleotides: 4. The source of the sample is a study of blood T cell repertoires in COVID-19. In the study overall: Samples of COVID-19 (acute and convalescent) were obtained from the United States, Italy and Spain. In each case, the material was cDNA or gDNA derived from T cells, B-cell-depleted T cells, or PBMCs.

Patients in Seattle were enrolled during active infection, then followed longitudinally. Per the authors' pipeline: Reference gene primer amplification yielded estimated nucleated cell counts. Assay used: immunoSEQ multiplex PCR; TCRdb lists only in-frame clones, some missing. Clone size and V and J calls were adopted from that table, with D and trimming inferred from the DNA. The sample includes fewer than 450,000 clones, approximately 88% seen only once; the top ten take 10% to 15%. The sequenced sample consisted of peripheral blood. The rearrangement links TRBV10-3 to TRBJ1-3; 9 bases align to TRBD1. This TCR came from a woman in her fifties or sixties with COVID-19, enrolled during active disease. Here the CDR3 reads CATRQGDSGNTIYF. In nucleotides, the CDR3 is TGTGCCACCAGACAGGGGGACTCTGGAAACACCATATATTTT.